These 20 T cell receptor beta chains originate from one sample sequenced in a study of blood T cell repertoires in COVID-19. Clones were read by immunoSEQ multiplex PCR, and TCRdb kept only the in-frame ones, dropping some. The sample holds under 200,000 clones, more than 80% seen once. Input material: peripheral blood. These receptors were obtained from a man aged 50 or older with acute or convalescent COVID-19.

The genes are TRBV19 and TRBJ1-4; a possible D gene is TRBD1 (5 bases). Germline V gene data show CDR1 as LNHDA and CDR2 as SQIVND (reference sequence). The CDR3 is 15 residues long. Trimming removed 5 bases from V and 0 bases from J, with 10 bases in between. CDR3 sequence reads: CASSQGPATNEKLFF. CDR3 DNA sequence: TGTGCCAGTAGTCAGGGCCCCGCAACTAATGAAAAACTGTTTTTT.

The chain uses TRBV5-6 and TRBJ2-1; tentatively, D is TRBD2 (6 bases). Trimming removed 2 bases at V and 4 bases at J, with 13 bases between. The CDR3 loop spans 15 amino acids. Germline V gene data show CDR1 as SGHDT and CDR2 as YYEEEE. CDR3 DNA: TGTGCCAGCAGCTTAGGAGGGGCTATATACAATGAGCAGTTCTTC. Encoded protein: CASSLGGAIYNEQFF.

The chain combines TRBV25-1 with TRBJ2-3, with D possibly being TRBD2 (6 bases). This CDR3 is 18 amino acids long. From germline, CDR1 is MGHDK and CDR2 SYGVNS. Trimming took off 0 bases at V and 4 bases at J, with 20 bases between the two ends. The CDR3: CASSEYRVGREGADTQYF. The CDR3 coding sequence is TGTGCCAGCAGTGAATATCGTGTGGGGCGGGAAGGGGCAGATACGCAGTATTTT.

The V gene is TRBV5-1, the J gene TRBJ2-1; no definite D call. Trimming removed 0 bases from V and 5 bases from J, with 6 bases in between. This CDR3 contains 13 residues. The V gene's germline CDR1 is SGHRS and CDR2 YFSETQ. The CDR3 DNA reads TGCGCCAGCAGCTTGGACGGTAACAATGAGCAGTTCTTC. This translates into CASSLDGNNEQFF.

The V gene is TRBV11-2, the J gene TRBJ2-2; 7 nucleotides match TRBD2. CDR3 length: 16 residues. V lost 7 bases and J lost 6; bases outside the gene matches: 14. Germline V gives CDR1 SGHAT, CDR2 FQNNGV. CDR3 residues: CASTPAGGRGAGELFF. DNA for the CDR3: TGTGCCAGCACCCCCGCGGGCGGGAGAGGGGCCGGGGAGCTGTTTTTT.

The CDR3 sequence: CASSYSMPQISGNTIYF. The DNA of the CDR3 is TGTGCCAGCAGTTACTCGATGCCACAGATCTCTGGAAACACCATATATTTT. The chain couples TRBV6-2 or TRBV6-3 to TRBJ1-3; unclear D gene. Germline lookup yields CDR1 MNHEY and CDR2 SVGEGT. The CDR3 runs to 17 residues. V lost 0 bases to trimming and J lost 0 bases, with 12 bases between them.

The J gene is TRBJ2-2, the V gene TRBV4-1; possible D gene TRBD1, 5 bases. The CDR3 consists of 15 residues. V was pared by 4 bases and J by 0 bases, with 9 bases between. The germline gives CDR1 MGHRA, CDR2 YSYEKL. CDR3 nucleotides: TGCGCCAGCAGCCCGCGACAGCCGAACACCGGGGAGCTGTTTTTT. This encodes CASSPRQPNTGELFF.

The chain recombines TRBV6-2 or TRBV6-3 with TRBJ2-5; 8 bases align to TRBD1. V dropped 0 bases and J dropped 4; count of bases not matched to a gene: 10. CDR1 is MNHEY, CDR2 SVGEGT, per germline. The CDR3 has 17 residues. The CDR3 coding sequence is TGTGCCAGCAGTTACTCGAGTACAGGGGGAAATCGAGAGACCCAGTACTTC. Amino acid sequence: CASSYSSTGGNRETQYF.

This rearrangement joins TRBV7-9 to TRBJ1-2, with 10 bases aligning to TRBD1. The CDR3 has 16 amino acids. After removal of 4 bases from V and 6 bases from J, the junction contained 11 bases not matched to a gene. Germline values: CDR1 SEHNR, CDR2 FQNEAQ (reference sequence). The CDR3 sequence is CASSSIGGTGENGYTF. CDR3 in DNA: TGTGCCAGCAGCTCGATAGGGGGGACAGGGGAAAATGGCTACACCTTC.

The chain links TRBV9 to TRBJ1-2, with D possibly matching TRBD1 (6 bases). V was clipped by 4 bases and J by 6 bases, with 16 bases between them. This CDR3 contains 14 residues. Germline V gene lookup returns CDR1 SGDLS and CDR2 YYNGEE. CDR3 region: CASSSREGGHGYTF. Here the CDR3 DNA reads TGTGCCAGCAGCTCTCGGGAGGGGGGGCATGGCTACACCTTC.

CDR3 sequence (DNA): TGTGCCAGCCGGGGGCTATCGGGACAGGGTAATTCACCCCTCCACTTT. It encodes CASRGLSGQGNSPLHF. V usage is TRBV19 and J usage is TRBJ1-6; TRBD1 matches 9 bases. The CDR3 extends over 16 amino acids. Germline V lookup: CDR1 LNHDA, CDR2 SQIVND (reference sequence). The V and J ends lost 9 bases and 6 bases, in that order; junction bases with no gene match: 12.

V gene TRBV19 combines with J gene TRBJ2-3, with a tentative D call TRBD2 (6 bases). Trimming shortened V by 7 bases and J by 4 bases, and 18 bases separated the two germline ends. The CDR3 length is 15 residues. Germline V gives CDR1 LNHDA, CDR2 SQIVND (reference sequence). The CDR3 nucleotides read TGTGCCAGTACTTGGGCGGGAAGAAGCTCAGATACGCAGTATTTT. This codes for CASTWAGRSSDTQYF. The whole variable domain, filled in from reference TRBV19 and TRBJ2-3, reads DGGITQSPKYLFRKEGQNVTLSCEQNLNHDAMYWYRQDPGQGLRLIYYSQIVNDFQKGDIAEGYSVSREKKESFPLTVTSAQKNPTAFYLCASTWAGRSSDTQYFGPGTRLTVL.

V gene TRBV18 combines with J gene TRBJ1-5, with D tentatively TRBD1 (5 bases). This CDR3 comprises 17 residues. Germline V lookup: CDR1 KGHSH, CDR2 LQKENI. V was pared by 3 bases and J by 0 bases, with 15 bases between. The CDR3 loop is CASSPSPTVYSNQPQHF. CDR3 in DNA: TGTGCCAGCTCACCTAGCCCGACAGTCTATAGCAATCAGCCCCAGCATTTT.

The genes are TRBV7-2 and TRBJ1-1; D is possibly TRBD1 (5 bases). V lost 0 bases to trimming and J lost 5 bases, with 10 bases between them. Germline CDR1 SGHTA, CDR2 FQGNSA. This CDR3 is built from 14 residues. The CDR3 sequence: CASSLAQGKTEAFF. In DNA form, the CDR3 reads TGTGCCAGCAGCTTAGCTCAGGGAAAAACTGAAGCTTTCTTT.

The genes are TRBV23-1 and TRBJ2-3, with D maybe TRBD2 (5 bases). TRBV23-1 is classed as an ORF, of uncertain function. V lost 2 bases and J lost 9, with 12 bases in between. CDR3 length equals 13 residues. The CDR3 DNA reads TGCGCCAGCAGTCAACGGAGGAGTCGGACGCAGTATTTT. This gives the protein CASSQRRSRTQYF.

This clone was observed a handful of times. V gene TRBV7-3 combines with J gene TRBJ2-2, with 11 bases fitting TRBD2. Germline CDR1 reads SGHTA; CDR2 reads FQGTGA. The CDR3 is 16 residues long. V was clipped by 4 bases and J by 3 bases; unmatched bases: 4. The CDR3 reads CASSSLGLADTGELFF. The CDR3 DNA reads as TGTGCCAGCAGCTCATTGGGACTAGCGGACACCGGGGAGCTGTTTTTT. Full variable domain (missing parts from reference TRBV7-3 and TRBJ2-2): GAGVSQTPSNKVTEKGKYVELRCDPISGHTALYWYRQSLGQGPEFLIYFQGTGAADDSGLPNDRFFAVRPEGSVSTLKIQRTERGDSAVYLCASSSLGLADTGELFFGEGSRLTVL.

The chain combines TRBV4-3 with TRBJ2-2; D gene unclear. Germline lookup yields CDR1 LGHNA and CDR2 YSLEER. There are 15 residues in the CDR3. With 1 base removed from V and 0 bases from J, the gap between germline ends came to 6 bases. The CDR3 is CASSQVGSNTGELFF. CDR3 in DNA: TGCGCCAGCAGCCAAGTTGGCTCGAACACCGGGGAGCTGTTTTTT.

The rearrangement uses TRBV30 and TRBJ2-1; 7 bases map to TRBD2. The CDR3 is 12 residues long. Germline CDR1 reads GTSNPN; CDR2 reads SVGIG (reference sequence). V lost 2 bases to trimming and J lost 7 bases; unmatched junction nucleotides: 2. The CDR3 DNA reads TGTGCCTGGAGTACCGGGGGGAATGAGCAGTTCTTC. Protein product: CAWSTGGNEQFF.

Written as DNA, the CDR3 is TGTGCCAGCACCATACAGGGGGGTAATTCACCCCTCCACTTT. Protein: CASTIQGGNSPLHF. V and J are TRBV6-5 and TRBJ1-6, with TRBD1 matching 8 bases. Germline trimming cut 7 bases from V and 6 bases from J; bases unmatched to any gene: 5. The CDR3 is 14 residues long. Germline assignment: CDR1 MNHEY and CDR2 SVGAGI.

The chain couples TRBV5-1 to TRBJ2-2, with 8 bases identical to TRBD2. Per the germline V gene, CDR1 is SGHRS and CDR2 is YFSETQ. The CDR3 extends over 15 amino acids. V was clipped by 4 bases and J by 6 bases; unmatched bases: 8. This chain's CDR3 is CASSPRTSPAGELFF. DNA for the CDR3: TGCGCCAGCAGCCCAAGGACTAGCCCGGCCGGGGAGCTGTTTTTT.